The rows below give T cell receptor beta chains drawn from one sample of a study of beta chain features in type 1 diabetes. Assay: immunoSEQ multiplex PCR; the TCRdb copy retains only in-frame clones and omits some. The sample yields about 340,000 clones, less than 15% seen once. Specimen: naive CD4+ T cells from blood. All receptors come from a woman aged 18-35 years with type 1 diabetes. CDR3s include the opening cysteine and the closing phenylalanine or tryptophan. Each record gives: V gene, clone size, D gene, J gene, CDR3 protein, CDR3 DNA. D genes are given only for firm matches. The size entry is marked missing in some rows and otherwise reads once, few, many or a size class.

TRBV11-2	-	-	TRBJ2-1	CASSLTRYNEQFF	TGTGCCAGCAGCCTCACTAGGTACAATGAGCAGTTCTTC
TRBV5-1	few	TRBD1	TRBJ1-5	CASSRGTALNQPQHF	TGCGCCAGCAGCCGGGGGACAGCCTTAAATCAGCCCCAGCATTTT
TRBV18	-	TRBD1	TRBJ1-5	CASSPATGRNQPQHF	TGTGCCAGCTCACCAGCGACAGGGCGAAATCAGCCCCAGCATTTT
TRBV28	few	-	TRBJ2-1	CASRTGSAETGGQFF	TGTGCCAGCAGGACAGGCAGCGCGGAGACGGGAGGGCAGTTCTTC
TRBV7-9	-	-	TRBJ1-1	CASSFPGTEAFF	TGTGCCAGCAGCTTTCCGGGGACTGAAGCTTTCTTT
TRBV30	-	TRBD1	TRBJ1-1	CAWSDRGGTEAFF	TGTGCCTGGAGCGACAGGGGCGGCACTGAAGCTTTCTTT
TRBV2	-	TRBD1	TRBJ2-7	CASRDRTGNIEQYF	TGTGCCAGCAGAGATAGGACAGGAAACATCGAGCAGTACTTC
TRBV30	few	TRBD1	TRBJ1-1	CAWSGQGTEAFF	TGTGCCTGGAGTGGACAGGGCACTGAAGCTTTCTTT
TRBV11-2	few	-	TRBJ2-1	CASSSQGPPYNEQFF	TGTGCCAGCAGCTCTCAGGGGCCTCCCTACAATGAGCAGTTCTTC
TRBV15	-	-	TRBJ2-1	CATSILGEEYNEQFF	TGTGCCACCAGCATTCTGGGGGAGGAGTACAATGAGCAGTTCTTC
TRBV19	-	-	TRBJ1-2	CASRTTPYGYTF	TGTGCCAGTAGAACTACGCCCTATGGCTACACCTTC
TRBV6-5	-	TRBD1	TRBJ2-1	CASSYSLQGAGNEQFF	TGTGCCAGCAGTTACTCTCTCCAGGGGGCAGGCAATGAGCAGTTCTTC
TRBV5-1	-	TRBD2	TRBJ2-1	CASSPGVAGPNLGEQFF	TGCGCCAGCAGCCCCGGGGTAGCGGGACCCAATCTCGGTGAGCAGTTCTTC
TRBV18	few	TRBD1	TRBJ1-2	CASSYGPGQGGYTF	TGTGCCAGCTCGTACGGGCCGGGACAGGGCGGCTACACCTTC
TRBV6-6	-	-	TRBJ2-1	CASSYSSLAEQFF	TGTGCCAGCAGTTACTCTTCCCTGGCTGAGCAGTTCTTC
TRBV18	few	TRBD2	TRBJ2-1	CASSPNLAGGRNEQFF	TGTGCCAGCTCACCTAATCTAGCGGGAGGGCGCAATGAGCAGTTCTTC
TRBV5-4	few	-	TRBJ2-1	CASSLSSTPSYNEQFF	TGTGCCAGCAGCTTGTCAAGCACCCCCTCCTACAATGAGCAGTTCTTC
TRBV9	-	-	TRBJ2-1	CASSVDVYWSYNEQFF	TGTGCCAGCAGCGTAGATGTCTACTGGTCCTACAATGAGCAGTTCTTC
TRBV5-1	few	TRBD2	TRBJ2-2	CASSRASGNTGELFF	TGCGCCAGCAGCAGGGCTAGCGGGAACACCGGGGAGCTGTTTTTT
TRBV27	few	TRBD2	TRBJ2-1	CASSSTSGLYNEQFF	TGTGCCAGCAGTTCAACTAGCGGGTTGTACAATGAGCAGTTCTTC
TRBV5-1	few	TRBD2	TRBJ2-1	CASSFLAGANNEQFF	TGCGCCAGCAGCTTCCTAGCGGGAGCAAACAATGAGCAGTTCTTC
TRBV4-2	few	TRBD2	TRBJ2-3	CASSQDGAGGGNTQYF	TGTGCCAGCAGCCAAGATGGGGCGGGAGGAGGAAATACGCAGTATTTT
TRBV29-1	-	-	TRBJ2-3	CSVEAGSSTDTQYF	TGCAGCGTTGAAGCCGGGTCTAGCACAGATACGCAGTATTTT
TRBV7-8	few	-	TRBJ2-7	CASSLAPGVGSYEQYF	TGTGCCAGCAGCTTAGCGCCCGGAGTTGGGTCCTACGAGCAGTACTTC
TRBV6-5	-	TRBD1	TRBJ2-1	CASSISGQGYNEQFF	TGTGCCAGCAGTATATCGGGACAGGGCTACAATGAGCAGTTCTTC
TRBV4-2	-	TRBD1	TRBJ1-2	CASSQDLGTGDNYGYTF	TGTGCCAGCAGCCAAGATCTCGGGACAGGGGATAACTATGGCTACACCTTC
TRBV7-9	few	TRBD2	TRBJ2-3	CASSLGGETLGTDTQYF	TGTGCCAGCAGCCTTGGGGGGGAGACCCTTGGCACAGATACGCAGTATTTT
TRBV2	-	-	TRBJ2-7	CASSAYYEQYF	TGTGCCAGCAGTGCCTACTACGAGCAGTACTTC
TRBV9	-	-	TRBJ2-3	CASSVGQAFTDTQYF	TGTGCCAGCAGCGTAGGGCAGGCCTTCACAGATACGCAGTATTTT
TRBV5-4	-	-	TRBJ2-4	CASSFRSGNIQYF	TGTGCCAGCAGCTTTAGATCCGGAAACATTCAGTACTTC
TRBV19	-	TRBD2	TRBJ2-1	CASTPGGAGGSYNEQFF	TGTGCCAGTACCCCGGGTGGAGCGGGAGGTTCATACAATGAGCAGTTCTTC
TRBV6-5	few	-	TRBJ2-5	CASRQQGLRSETQYF	TGTGCCAGCAGACAACAGGGTTTGAGATCGGAGACCCAGTACTTC
TRBV30	few	TRBD2	TRBJ2-5	CASLKGLAGEETQYF	TGTGCCTCCCTGAAGGGACTAGCGGGAGAAGAGACCCAGTACTTC
TRBV6-6	few	-	TRBJ2-5	CASSFGETQYF	TGTGCCAGCAGTTTCGGAGAGACCCAGTACTTC
TRBV30	-	-	TRBJ1-4	CAWRPGQGLAATNEKLFF	TGTGCCTGGAGGCCGGGGCAGGGGCTAGCAGCAACTAATGAAAAACTGTTTTTT
TRBV5-4	-	-	TRBJ2-2	CASSYGLQSNTGELFF	TGTGCCAGCAGCTATGGACTCCAGTCGAACACCGGGGAGCTGTTTTTT
TRBV30	few	TRBD2	TRBJ2-1	CACEHLAGGYNEQFF	TGTGCCTGTGAACATCTAGCGGGAGGATACAATGAGCAGTTCTTC
TRBV6-5	-	-	TRBJ2-1	CASSYSRGLQYNEQFF	TGTGCCAGCAGTTACTCGAGGGGACTCCAGTACAATGAGCAGTTCTTC
TRBV6-6	few	-	TRBJ2-3	CASRDGSTADTQYF	TGTGCCAGCAGGGACGGGAGCACCGCAGATACGCAGTATTTT
TRBV19	-	-	TRBJ1-5	CASSIQDNQPQHF	TGTGCCAGTAGTATTCAGGACAATCAGCCCCAGCATTTT
TRBV29-1	few	TRBD1	TRBJ2-1	CSVEYLRQGAYNEQFF	TGCAGCGTTGAATATTTGAGGCAGGGGGCCTACAATGAGCAGTTCTTC
TRBV2	-	TRBD1	TRBJ1-5	CASRDRDWGNQPQHF	TGTGCCAGCAGAGACAGGGATTGGGGCAATCAGCCCCAGCATTTT